These 32 T cell receptor beta chains came from one sample sequenced in a study of cytomegalovirus exposure and HLA in healthy donors (dated by TCRdb to 2016 to 2017). Libraries were constructed by the immunoSEQ multiplex PCR assay. A mixture of 60 forward primers for TCR Vbeta segments and 13 reverse primers for TCR Jbeta segments was used in the multiplex PCR. TCRdb limited this immuneACCESS table to in-frame rearrangements with V and J called. A share of clones is missing; checked studies link under half to unresolved V genes, and the rest is unexplained. Across this sample there are more than 85,000 clones, with nearly 70% seen only once. Together, the top ten hold over 12% of the sample. The specimen was PBMCs. The origin of the receptors is a woman in her 50s in good health and CMV-seropositive.

The V and J genes are TRBV5-1 and TRBJ2-3; 11 bases line up with TRBD1. This CDR3 comprises 15 residues. Looked up from germline, CDR1 is SGHRS and CDR2 is YFSETQ. Trimming removed 0 bases from V and 4 bases from J; junction bases left unmatched: 1. The chain's CDR3 is CASSLGGQGADTQYF. Here the CDR3 DNA reads TGCGCCAGCAGCTTGGGGGGACAGGGGGCAGATACGCAGTATTTT.

V and J are TRBV28 and TRBJ1-4, with 7 bases lining up with TRBD1. The V segment lost 3 bases and the J segment 8 bases; nucleotides outside the gene matches: 6. The CDR3 extends over 14 amino acids. Germline V gene sequence: CDR1 MDHEN, CDR2 SYDVKM. In nucleotides, the CDR3 is TGTGCCAGCAGTTTGACAGGGACTTACGAAAAACTGTTTTTT. It encodes CASSLTGTYEKLFF.

The rearrangement joins TRBV6-1 to TRBJ1-1; 10 nucleotides align to TRBD1. The CDR3 runs to 16 residues. V gave up 2 bases and J gave up 10 bases; unmatched junction bases: 13. Germline V CDR1 and CDR2: MNHNS, SASEGT. DNA of the CDR3: TGTGCCAGCAGTGAACTTCCGACAGGGGGCGTCCCCCGAGCTTTCTTT. Translated: CASSELPTGGVPRAFF.

The V and J genes are TRBV7-9 and TRBJ2-3; 12 nucleotides line up with TRBD2. Germline V gene lookup returns CDR1 SEHNR and CDR2 FQNEAQ (reference sequence). The CDR3 has 16 residues. V gave up 5 bases and J gave up 5 bases; unmatched junction bases: 8. This chain's CDR3 is CASSPEPGLAGDTQYF. The CDR3 DNA reads as TGTGCCAGCAGCCCAGAACCGGGACTAGCGGGAGATACGCAGTATTTT.

Regarding this clone: Other DNA sequences in this specimen translate into the identical CDR3. The genes are TRBV21-1 and TRBJ2-5; TRBD2, the table's D call, was not compared with the DNA. TRBV21-1 is annotated as a pseudogene. The CDR3 is 15 residues long. The CDR3 DNA follows: TGTGCCAGCAGCAAAGGGGCGGGGGTAGAAGAGACCCAGTACTTC. It is translated as CASSKGAGVEETQYF.

The chain joins TRBV7-2 to TRBJ2-7; 7 bases are a match to TRBD1. V was clipped by 0 bases and J by 5 bases; unmatched bases: 7. Looked up from germline, CDR1 is SGHTA and CDR2 is FQGNSA. CDR3 length equals 15 residues. The CDR3 DNA is TGTGCCAGCAGCTTAGCGGCGAGACAGGGCCACGAGCAGTACTTC. Protein sequence: CASSLAARQGHEQYF.

V is TRBV18 and J is TRBJ1-5; D is uncertain. The V gene's germline CDR1 is KGHSH and CDR2 LQKENI. V lost 6 bases and J 4 bases, leaving 13 bases between the germline ends. The length of the CDR3 is 14 residues. CDR3 loop: CASSSRRGNQPQHF. The CDR3 region has the DNA TGTGCCAGCTCCTCGCGGCGTGGAAATCAGCCCCAGCATTTT.

V usage is TRBV5-6 and J usage is TRBJ1-6; the D gene is possibly TRBD1 (5 bases). The V gene lost 4 bases and the J gene lost 10 bases, with 24 bases spanning the gap. Germline CDR1 is SGHDT and CDR2 is YYEEEE. The CDR3 spans 17 residues. The CDR3 here is CASSPPRGAFTRSPLHF. The CDR3 DNA reads TGTGCCAGCAGCCCTCCCCGTGGGGCTTTTACGAGGTCACCCCTCCACTTT. The complete variable domain, with remaining parts taken from reference TRBV5-6 and TRBJ1-6, reads DAGVTQSPTHLIKTRGQQVTLRCSPKSGHDTVSWYQQALGQGPQFIFQYYEEEERQRGNFPDRFSGHQFPNYSSELNVNALLLGDSALYLCASSPPRGAFTRSPLHFGNGTRLTVT.

This clone was counted only a few times. The chain uses TRBV29-1 and TRBJ1-4; no clear D gene. Germline V CDR1 and CDR2: SQVTM, ANQGSEA. V shed 4 bases and J shed 4 bases, with 4 bases lying between them. The CDR3 totals 11 residues. The CDR3 region has the DNA TGCAGCGTTGTGCGTAATGAAAAACTGTTTTTT. It is translated as CSVVRNEKLFF.

This clone was picked up a small number of times. This sequence joins TRBV6-4 and TRBJ2-3; perhaps TRBD1 as D (6 bases). CDR1 and CDR2 (germline): MRHNA, SNTAGT. The CDR3 covers 13 residues. Trimming left V 4 bases short and J 3 bases short, with 8 bases between. CDR3 protein: CASSGTETDTQYF. The CDR3 DNA follows: TGTGCCAGCAGTGGGACAGAGACAGATACGCAGTATTTT.

The CDR3 sequence is CASSLALAGVGTGELFF. The CDR3 nucleotides read TGCGCCAGCAGCTTGGCTCTAGCGGGAGTCGGTACCGGGGAGCTGTTTTTT. This chain links TRBV5-1 with TRBJ2-2, with 10 bases identical to TRBD2. The length of the CDR3 is 17 residues. V dropped 0 bases and J dropped 5; count of bases not matched to a gene: 7. In germline, CDR1 is SGHRS, CDR2 YFSETQ. Full variable domain (outside the CDR3, taken from reference TRBV5-1 and TRBJ2-2): KAGVTQTPRYLIKTRGQQVTLSCSPISGHRSVSWYQQTPGQGLQFLFEYFSETQRNKGNFPGRFSGRQFSNSRSEMNVSTLELGDSALYLCASSLALAGVGTGELFFGEGSRLTVL.

The CDR3 DNA reads TGCGCCAGCAGCCAAGTGGGACTGACAGGGGCTAAAGGTTATGGCTACACCTTC. Translated: CASSQVGLTGAKGYGYTF. The chain uses TRBV4-1 and TRBJ1-2; the match to TRBD1 covers 8 bases. V shed 1 base, J shed 5 bases, and the junction held 15 bases outside the gene matches. The CDR3 runs to 18 residues. CDR1 and CDR2 from the germline V gene are MGHRA and YSYEKL.

In this sample, this clone turned up once. V is TRBV19 and J is TRBJ1-4, with D unresolved. This CDR3 spans 15 amino acids. The ends were cut back, 1 base at V and 5 bases at J, with 11 bases in the middle. The V gene's germline CDR1 is LNHDA and CDR2 SQIVND (reference sequence). The CDR3 DNA is TGTGCCAGTAGTATAGGGGCAGGTGAAAATGAAAAACTGTTTTTT. Protein product: CASSIGAGENEKLFF.

This clone was observed at least ten times. This chain uses TRBV19 with TRBJ2-7, with 12 bases lining up with TRBD1. This CDR3 spans 14 amino acids. Germline V lookup: CDR1 LNHDA, CDR2 SQIVND (reference sequence). Trimming cost V 7 bases and J 7 bases; bases outside gene matches: 8. CDR3 in amino acids: CASNTGQGAGEQYF. The CDR3 nucleotides read TGTGCCAGTAACACGGGACAGGGGGCAGGGGAGCAGTACTTC.

The gene calls are TRBV14 and TRBJ2-7; D perhaps matches TRBD2 (5 bases). V shed 1 base and J shed 9 bases, with 22 bases lying between them. CDR3 length equals 16 residues. The germline gives CDR1 SGHDN, CDR2 FVKESK. The CDR3 DNA reads as TGTGCCAGCAGCCAAGCCCACCCCGTGCTTACCGGGGTGCAGTACTTC. Protein: CASSQAHPVLTGVQYF.

The chain links TRBV28 to TRBJ1-2; a weak D match, TRBD1 (6 bases). V was cut by 2 bases and J by 4 bases, with 17 bases left in between. CDR3 size: 16 residues. Germline V gene sequence: CDR1 MDHEN, CDR2 SYDVKM. This chain's CDR3 is CASSLPSQGWTYGYTF. The CDR3 coding sequence is TGTGCCAGCAGTTTACCCTCCCAGGGGTGGACCTATGGCTACACCTTC.

V gene TRBV7-9 combines with J gene TRBJ1-2; D call uncertain. Trimming took 1 base from V and 4 from J, leaving 7 bases between them. CDR1 SEHNR and CDR2 FQNEAQ come from the germline V gene (reference sequence). CDR3 length: 13 amino acids. CDR3 sequence: CASSLDGGYGYTF. The DNA of the CDR3 is TGTGCCAGCAGCTTAGACGGAGGCTATGGCTACACCTTC.

This clone was seen a few times. The gene calls are TRBV10-2 and TRBJ1-2, with D unclear. The CDR3 loop spans 13 amino acids. Germline V gene sequence: CDR1 WSHSY, CDR2 SAAADI. V lost 7 bases to trimming and J lost 4 bases, with 13 bases between them. In nucleotides, the CDR3 is TGCGCCAGCACTTCCGCAGCAGGCTATGGCTACACCTTC. Translation: CASTSAAGYGYTF.

The V and J genes are TRBV5-6 and TRBJ1-2; unclear D gene. The germline gives CDR1 SGHDT, CDR2 YYEEEE. This CDR3 has 13 residues. V shed 3 bases and J shed 2 bases, with 8 bases lying between them. The CDR3 DNA reads TGTGCCAGCAGCTCCCTACTGAACTATGGCTACACCTTC. Protein: CASSSLLNYGYTF.

The gene calls are TRBV28 and TRBJ2-1; 16 nucleotides agree with TRBD2. The germline gives CDR1 MDHEN, CDR2 SYDVKM. J was trimmed by 0 bases and V by 2 bases; bases with no gene match: 7. The CDR3 has 20 amino acids. The CDR3 DNA reads TGTGCCAGCAGTTTACCCGGGACTAGCGGGAGGGAGGGCTCCTACAATGAGCAGTTCTTC. Its translation is CASSLPGTSGREGSYNEQFF.

The sample holds a few counts of this clone. The rearrangement joins TRBV5-1 to TRBJ1-4; tentative D call: TRBD1 (5 bases). CDR3 length: 14 residues. CDR1 and CDR2 from the germline V gene are SGHRS and YFSETQ. With 8 bases removed from V and 4 bases from J, the gap between germline ends came to 15 bases. CDR3 sequence: CASRPGRDNEKLFF. CDR3 nucleotides: TGCGCCAGTAGACCCGGCAGGGATAATGAAAAACTGTTTTTT.

The chain joins TRBV30 to TRBJ1-6, with D perhaps matching TRBD1 (6 bases). CDR3 size: 13 residues. Germline V gene lookup returns CDR1 GTSNPN and CDR2 SVGIG (reference sequence). The V end lost 4 bases, the J end lost 5 bases, and 9 bases lay between the germline ends. The CDR3 DNA reads as TGTGCCTGGACCAGGACAGATAATTCACCCCTCCACTTT. Amino acids: CAWTRTDNSPLHF.

The J gene is TRBJ1-1, the V gene TRBV6-6; D is perhaps TRBD1 (5 bases). V dropped 2 bases and J dropped 10 bases, with 23 bases sitting between them. Germline V gene lookup returns CDR1 MNHNY and CDR2 SVGAGI (reference sequence). The length of the CDR3 is 16 residues. CDR3 nucleotides: TGTGCCAGCAGTTACCCCCCTCGGCAAGGGGCTTGGAGAGCTTTCTTT. It specifies CASSYPPRQGAWRAFF.

This clone appeared once. The chain uses TRBV30 and TRBJ1-2, with D unclear. V was trimmed by 3 bases and J by 7 bases, leaving 15 bases between them. CDR3 length: 13 residues. CDR1 and CDR2 from the germline V gene are GTSNPN and SVGIG (reference sequence). CDR3 DNA sequence: TGTGCCTGGAGGTCGGGGTGGAGCGGTGGCTACACCTTC. This encodes CAWRSGWSGGYTF.

The chain uses TRBV6-1 and TRBJ1-2; TRBD1 matches 8 bases. Germline V gene sequence: CDR1 MNHNS, CDR2 SASEGT. V shed 8 bases and J 7 bases; nucleotides not matched to a gene: 12. The CDR3 has 14 amino acids. The DNA for the CDR3 is TGTGCCAGCTCCGAAAACCAGGGGGCGCGTGGCTACACCTTC. Encoded protein: CASSENQGARGYTF.

V and J are TRBV28 and TRBJ2-2; 11 bases agree with TRBD2. This CDR3 has 16 residues. V lost 6 bases and J lost 4; bases outside the gene matches: 7. The germline CDR1 and CDR2 sequences are MDHEN and SYDVKM. CDR3 in DNA: TGTGCCAGCAGGTACCGTAGCGGGAGGGCCACCGGGGAGCTGTTTTTT. Its translation: CASRYRSGRATGELFF.

This clone was seen a handful of times. V and J are TRBV23-1 and TRBJ1-1; 11 bases map to TRBD1. TRBV23-1 is known as an ORF, though its function is uncertain. The V segment lost 3 bases and the J segment 4 bases; nucleotides outside the gene matches: 7. This CDR3 spans 16 amino acids. The DNA of the CDR3 is TGCGCCAGCAGTCAGAAAGAGGACAGGGGGCCCACTGAAGCTTTCTTT. Its translation is CASSQKEDRGPTEAFF.

The V and J genes are TRBV7-9 and TRBJ2-3; 8 bases match TRBD1. In germline, CDR1 is SEHNR, CDR2 FQNEAQ (reference sequence). The CDR3 length is 17 residues. After removal of 2 bases from V and 2 bases from J, the junction contained 9 bases not matched to a gene. CDR3 DNA: TGTGCCAGCAGCTTATCCGCCACAGGGGGTTTCACAGATACGCAGTATTTT. Translated: CASSLSATGGFTDTQYF.

This clone was observed a few times. An end of the junction differs from the germline gene, which may be a read error. The chain has TRBV7-7 and TRBJ2-3; 8 bases align to TRBD2. The length of the CDR3 is 15 residues. Germline CDR1 and CDR2: SSHAT and FNYEAQ (reference sequence). The CDR3 reads CASSVGLASTDTQYF. DNA of the CDR3: TGTGCTAGCAGCGTAGGACTAGCTAGCACAGATACGCAGTATTTT. The variable domain in full, with the rest retrieved from reference TRBV7-7 and TRBJ2-3, is GAGVSQSPRYKVTKRGQDVTLRCDPISSHATLYWYQQALGQGPEFLTYFNYEAQPDKSGLPSDRFSAERPEGSISTLTIQRTEQRDSAMYRCASSVGLASTDTQYFGPGTRLTVL.

This clone was observed once. The chain uses TRBV7-9 and TRBJ1-6; 9 bases are shared with TRBD1. The CDR3 totals 17 residues. V shed 4 bases, J shed 9 bases, and the junction held 13 bases outside the gene matches. Germline CDR1 is SEHNR and CDR2 is FQNEAQ (reference sequence). CDR3 sequence reads: CASSSSDRGQGGSPLHF. The CDR3 region has the DNA TGTGCCAGCAGCTCCTCGGATCGGGGACAGGGAGGTTCACCCCTCCACTTT.

The sample holds a few counts of this clone. This chain links TRBV30 with TRBJ1-2; D may be TRBD1 (5 bases). CDR3 length: 12 residues. Germline loops: CDR1 GTSNPN, CDR2 SVGIG (reference sequence). V lost 2 bases and J lost 4, with 8 bases in between. The CDR3 protein is CAWSSRVYGYTF. CDR3 nucleotide sequence: TGTGCCTGGAGTAGCAGGGTCTATGGCTACACCTTC. Filled out from reference TRBV30 and TRBJ1-2, the complete variable domain reads SQTIHQWPATLVQPVGSPLSLECTVEGTSNPNLYWYRQAAGRGLQLLFYSVGIGQISSEVPQNLSASRPQDRQFILSSKKLLLSDSGFYLCAWSSRVYGYTFGSGTRLTVV.

This clone has a handful of counts. The chain couples TRBV11-2 to TRBJ1-2; D uncertain. The germline V and J ends were trimmed by 4 bases and 2 bases, with 2 bases remaining between them. This CDR3 is 11 amino acids long. Germline lookup yields CDR1 SGHAT and CDR2 FQNNGV. This CDR3 reads CASSSNYGYTF. The DNA for the CDR3 is TGTGCCAGCAGCTCAAACTATGGCTACACCTTC.